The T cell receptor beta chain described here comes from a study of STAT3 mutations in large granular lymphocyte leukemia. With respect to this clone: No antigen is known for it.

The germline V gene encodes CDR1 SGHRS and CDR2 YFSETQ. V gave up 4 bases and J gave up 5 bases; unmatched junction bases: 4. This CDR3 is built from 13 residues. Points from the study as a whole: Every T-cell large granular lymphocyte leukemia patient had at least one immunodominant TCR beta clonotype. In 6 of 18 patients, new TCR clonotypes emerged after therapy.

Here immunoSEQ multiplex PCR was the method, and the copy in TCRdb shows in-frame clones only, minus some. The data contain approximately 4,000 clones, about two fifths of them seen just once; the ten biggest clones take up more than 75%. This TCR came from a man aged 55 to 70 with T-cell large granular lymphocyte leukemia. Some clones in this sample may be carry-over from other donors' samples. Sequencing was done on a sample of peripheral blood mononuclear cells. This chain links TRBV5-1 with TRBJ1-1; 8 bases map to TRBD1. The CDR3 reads CASSRTGLTEAFF. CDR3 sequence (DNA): TGCGCCAGCAGCCGGACAGGGTTGACTGAAGCTTTCTTT.